The rows below give T cell receptor beta chains drawn from one sample of a study of cytomegalovirus exposure and HLA in healthy donors. The data were produced by immunoSEQ multiplex PCR, yet TCRdb's version contains in-frame clones alone and is incomplete. The profile covers around 200,000 clones, with approximately 80% appearing a single time and about 14% taken by the ten largest. Sequenced material: PBMCs. Receptors originate from a man aged 35 to 55 in good health and CMV-seronegative. Both conserved end residues are part of each CDR3. The D gene is left open where the match is weak. Some rows mark clone size as missing; the rest say once, few, many or name a class of expanded clone.

v_call	clone_size	d_call	j_call	cdr3_aa	cdr3_nt
TRBV25-1	.	.	TRBJ2-1	CASSESGGYNEQFF	TGTGCCAGCAGTGAGAGCGGAGGCTACAATGAGCAGTTCTTC
TRBV6-1	.	.	TRBJ1-2	CASSEGGLGYTF	TGTGCCAGCAGTGAAGGAGGGCTCGGCTACACCTTC
TRBV4-2	.	TRBD1	TRBJ2-7	CASSPGDRGISYEQYF	TGTGCCAGCAGCCCGGGCGACAGGGGAATTTCCTACGAGCAGTACTTC
TRBV11-2	.	.	TRBJ1-4	CASSLGEGVIGPTNEKLFF	TGTGCCAGCAGCTTGGGGGAGGGGGTGATCGGGCCAACTAATGAAAAACTGTTTTTT
TRBV7-2	.	TRBD2	TRBJ2-3	CASSFVGRERGTDTQYF	TGTGCCAGCAGCTTTGTCGGGCGGGAGAGGGGCACAGATACGCAGTATTTT
TRBV10-3	.	TRBD1	TRBJ1-5	CAISGDRANQPQHF	TGTGCCATCAGCGGGGACAGGGCTAATCAGCCCCAGCATTTT
TRBV27	.	TRBD2	TRBJ2-7	CASSPRGLAGVSEQYF	TGTGCCAGCAGTCCCCGGGGACTAGCGGGAGTTAGCGAGCAGTACTTC
TRBV28	once	.	TRBJ2-1	CASSLWANEQFF	TGTGCCAGCAGTTTATGGGCCAATGAGCAGTTCTTC
TRBV6-5	.	.	TRBJ1-1	CASSRLASTEAFF	TGTGCCAGCAGCCGCCTCGCGAGCACTGAAGCTTTCTTT
TRBV7-9	.	TRBD1	TRBJ1-1	CASSYHRGGLEAFF	TGTGCCAGCAGCTATCACAGGGGGGGACTTGAAGCTTTCTTT
TRBV7-9	.	TRBD1	TRBJ1-2	CASSLSGTGALNYGYTF	TGTGCCAGCAGCTTGTCCGGGACAGGGGCCCTGAACTATGGCTACACCTTC
TRBV7-6	.	TRBD1	TRBJ2-4	CASSLALRGTGGELGKNIQYF	TGTGCCAGCAGCTTAGCGCTAAGAGGGACAGGGGGGGAGTTAGGCAAAAACATTCAGTACTTC
TRBV7-9	.	.	TRBJ1-6	CSSSRGARSYNSPLHF	TGTTCCAGCAGCCGTGGTGCTAGGTCCTATAATTCACCCCTCCACTTT
TRBV19	.	TRBD1	TRBJ2-2	CASTETGGAGGELFF	TGTGCCAGTACGGAGACAGGGGGTGCCGGGGGGGAGCTGTTTTTT
TRBV28	.	.	TRBJ1-4	CASTPLTGDEKLFF	TGTGCCAGCACCCCCCTAACGGGGGATGAAAAACTGTTTTTT
TRBV7-8	.	.	TRBJ1-1	CASTHDDSYMNTEAFF	TGTGCCAGCACCCATGATGACTCTTACATGAACACTGAAGCTTTCTTT
TRBV16	.	.	TRBJ1-3	CASSQVRGVSGNTIYF	TGTGCCAGCAGCCAAGTTAGGGGCGTCTCTGGAAACACCATATATTTT
TRBV27	.	.	TRBJ2-3	CASSFDRVPTDTQYF	TGTGCCAGCAGTTTCGATCGGGTACCCACAGATACGCAGTATTTT
TRBV7-2	.	TRBD1	TRBJ2-5	CASSFDRGPETQYF	TGTGCCAGCAGCTTTGACAGGGGGCCCGAGACCCAGTACTTC
TRBV5-4	.	TRBD2	TRBJ2-3	CASSSGLAGMNTQYF	TGTGCCAGCAGCTCAGGACTAGCGGGGATGAATACGCAGTATTTT
TRBV5-1	.	TRBD2	TRBJ2-2	CASSRETSGGNTGELFF	TGCGCCAGCAGCCGGGAGACTAGCGGGGGGAACACCGGGGAGCTGTTTTTT
TRBV19	.	.	TRBJ2-7	CASSIGGVGSDEQYF	TGTGCCAGTAGTATAGGCGGGGTAGGTTCGGACGAGCAGTACTTC
TRBV7-3	.	TRBD1	TRBJ2-3	CASSLLGQATDTQYF	TGTGCCAGCAGCCTCCTAGGACAGGCCACAGATACGCAGTATTTT
TRBV6-1	.	TRBD2	TRBJ2-3	CASRSGGAGTDTQYF	TGTGCCAGCAGGAGCGGGGGGGCCGGAACAGATACGCAGTATTTT
TRBV19	.	.	TRBJ1-6	CASSSSSYNSPLHF	TGTGCCAGTAGTTCCAGCTCCTATAATTCACCCCTCCACTTT
TRBV5-8	.	.	TRBJ2-7	CASSGGWGFSYEQYF	TGTGCCAGCAGCGGAGGGTGGGGATTCTCCTACGAGCAGTACTTC
TRBV13	.	TRBD2	TRBJ2-7	CASTSGLEAHF	TGTGCCAGCACCAGCGGACTAGAAGCGCACTTC
TRBV5-6	.	.	TRBJ1-1	CASSLGPANTEAFF	TGTGCCAGCAGCTTGGGGCCCGCGAACACTGAAGCTTTCTTT
TRBV7-3	.	.	TRBJ2-1	CASSFRQAISYNEQFF	TGTGCCAGCAGCTTTCGACAGGCGATCTCCTACAATGAGCAGTTCTTC
TRBV6-6	.	TRBD1	TRBJ1-2	CASIDRDRNYGYTF	TGTGCCAGCATAGATCGGGACAGAAACTATGGCTACACCTTC
TRBV6-5	once	.	TRBJ1-3	CASSSLSGNTIYF	TGTGCCAGCAGTTCCCTATCTGGAAACACCATATATTTT
TRBV30	few	.	TRBJ2-1	CAWSTGLGVYNEQFF	TGTGCCTGGAGTACGGGACTCGGGGTTTACAATGAGCAGTTCTTC
TRBV2	.	.	TRBJ2-2	CASGRRVTDTGELFF	TGTGCCAGCGGCCGGAGGGTTACTGACACCGGGGAGCTGTTTTTT
TRBV11-2	.	TRBD2	TRBJ2-1	CASTSNLASGTSYNEQFF	TGTGCCAGCACCTCGAACCTGGCTAGCGGGACGTCCTACAATGAGCAGTTCTTC
TRBV9	.	.	TRBJ1-3	CASSVGVGASGNTIYF	TGTGCCAGCAGCGTAGGGGTGGGGGCTTCTGGAAACACCATATATTTT
TRBV5-4	.	.	TRBJ2-7	CASSPPGSSDEQYF	TGTGCCAGCAGCCCCCCGGGATCCTCCGACGAGCAGTACTTC
TRBV19	.	TRBD1	TRBJ1-5	CASSPGTGVNQPQHF	TGTGCCAGTTCCCCCGGGACAGGGGTGAATCAGCCCCAGCATTTT
TRBV7-2	.	TRBD2	TRBJ2-7	CASSPTSGPYEQYF	TGTGCCAGCAGTCCGACTAGCGGCCCCTACGAGCAGTACTTC
TRBV6-1	few	TRBD1	TRBJ2-3	CASGEGGFGPDTQYF	TGTGCCAGCGGTGAAGGGGGCTTTGGCCCAGATACGCAGTATTTT
TRBV6-5	.	TRBD1	TRBJ1-1	CASSFAADRGNTEAFF	TGTGCCAGCAGTTTCGCCGCCGACAGGGGGAACACTGAAGCTTTCTTT
TRBV9	.	.	TRBJ2-1	CASSDGQYNEQFF	TGTGCCAGCAGCGATGGACAGTACAATGAGCAGTTCTTC
TRBV7-9	.	TRBD1	TRBJ1-3	CASSPGTAGNTIYF	TGTGCCAGCAGCCCGGGGACAGCAGGAAACACCATATATTTT
TRBV10-3	.	.	TRBJ1-1	CAISDRGRNTEAFF	TGTGCCATCAGTGACAGGGGTCGGAACACTGAAGCTTTCTTT
TRBV6-5	many	TRBD1	TRBJ1-1	CASTKQGMNTEAFF	TGTGCCAGCACCAAACAGGGGATGAACACTGAAGCTTTCTTT
TRBV5-1	.	.	TRBJ2-1	CASSSIFGGEQFF	TGCGCCAGCAGCTCTATTTTTGGCGGTGAGCAGTTCTTC
TRBV29-1	.	.	TRBJ2-7	CSVESSFGYEQYF	TGCAGCGTTGAATCTAGCTTCGGCTACGAGCAGTACTTC
TRBV19	.	.	TRBJ1-2	CASSSQTGPNYGYTF	TGTGCCAGTAGTTCCCAGACAGGACCTAACTATGGCTACACCTTC
TRBV14	few	TRBD1	TRBJ1-6	CASSQVNTGVSPLHF	TGTGCCAGCAGCCAAGTCAATACAGGGGTTTCACCCCTCCACTTT